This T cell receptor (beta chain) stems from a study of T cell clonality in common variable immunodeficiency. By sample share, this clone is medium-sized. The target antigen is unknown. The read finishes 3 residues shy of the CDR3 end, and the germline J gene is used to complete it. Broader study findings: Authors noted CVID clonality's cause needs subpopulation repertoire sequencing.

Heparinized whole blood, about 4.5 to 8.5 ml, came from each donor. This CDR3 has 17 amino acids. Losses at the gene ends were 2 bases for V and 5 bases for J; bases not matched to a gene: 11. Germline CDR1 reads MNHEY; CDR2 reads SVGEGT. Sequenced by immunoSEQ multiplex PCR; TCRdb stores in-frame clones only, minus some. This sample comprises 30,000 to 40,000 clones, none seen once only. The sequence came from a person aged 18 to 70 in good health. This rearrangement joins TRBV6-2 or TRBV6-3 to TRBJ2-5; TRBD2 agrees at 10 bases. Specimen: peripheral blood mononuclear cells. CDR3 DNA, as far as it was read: TGTGCCAGCAGTTACCCGAAAGGGCTAGCGGGAGCTGAGACC. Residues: CASSYPKGLAGAET. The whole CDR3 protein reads CASSYPKGLAGAETQYF.